This is a list of T cell receptor beta chains from one sample in a study of T-cell reconstitution after alpha-beta-depleted transplantation in children. TCRdb called the PCR reads again in MiXCR, with one record for every CDR3 protein. The repertoire has about 210,000 distinct CDR3 sequences, approximately 15% of them found once; the top ten carry about two fifths. The material sequenced was PBMCs, mostly from graft donor cells, taken 360 days after TCRalphabeta/CD19-depleted stem cell transplant. Receptors were obtained from a male patient between 2 and 10 years old who had a stem cell transplant for acute lymphoblastic leukemia, so the T cells may come from the graft donor. The CDR3 runs from the conserved cysteine through the conserved F or W. The order of the fields is CDR3 protein, CDR3 DNA, V gene, J gene, clone size, D gene. The D gene is left open where the match is weak. Some rows mark clone size as missing; the rest say once, few, many or name a class of expanded clone.

CDR3: CASSLGRRNTDTQYF; DNA: TGCGCCAGCAGCTTGGGTCGCAGAAACACAGATACGCAGTATTTT; V: TRBV5-1; J: TRBJ2-3; size: few; D: .
CDR3: CASSQGTGVGYTF; DNA: TGCGCCAGCAGCCAAGGGACAGGGGTTGGCTACACCTTC; V: TRBV4-1; J: TRBJ1-2; size: .; D: TRBD1
CDR3: CAISESFGRGQYF; DNA: TGTGCCATCAGTGAGTCCTTTGGCAGAGGCCAGTACTTC; V: TRBV10-3; J: TRBJ2-5; size: few; D: .
CDR3: CASGIGPGGPANYGYTF; DNA: TGTGCCAGCGGGATCGGCCCAGGGGGCCCAGCTAACTATGGCTACACCTTC; V: TRBV27; J: TRBJ1-2; size: many; D: TRBD1
CDR3: CASSLDLGTMETQYF; DNA: TGTGCCAGCAGCTTAGATCTTGGGACAATGGAGACCCAGTACTTC; V: TRBV11-3; J: TRBJ2-5; size: few; D: .
CDR3: CASSRTRIDLRELFF; DNA: TGTGCCAGCAGCCGGACTAGAATCGACCTCAGGGAGCTGTTTTTT; V: TRBV7-9; J: TRBJ2-2; size: .; D: TRBD2
CDR3: CASSPGERGPTDTQYF; DNA: TGCGCCAGCAGCCCGGGGGAAAGGGGGCCCACAGATACGCAGTATTTT; V: TRBV5-1; J: TRBJ2-3; size: .; D: .
CDR3: CASSQGHPQETQYF; DNA: TGTGCCAGCAGCCAGGGACACCCACAAGAGACCCAGTACTTC; V: TRBV3-1; J: TRBJ2-5; size: .; D: .
CDR3: CASTWRGYTQYF; DNA: TGTGCCAGCACCTGGAGGGGTTATACGCAGTATTTT; V: TRBV28; J: TRBJ2-3; size: .; D: .
CDR3: CSARALTTDWDTQYF; DNA: TGCAGTGCTAGGGCGCTGACCACAGATTGGGATACGCAGTATTTT; V: TRBV20-1; J: TRBJ2-3; size: .; D: .
CDR3: CASSFTQGAKDTQYF; DNA: TGTGCCAGCAGCTTTACGCAGGGGGCTAAAGATACGCAGTATTTT; V: TRBV5-6; J: TRBJ2-3; size: many; D: TRBD1
CDR3: CSVRSAPTPGFF; DNA: TGCAGCGTCCGCTCAGCGCCCACCCCGGGGTTCTTC; V: TRBV29-1; J: TRBJ2-1; size: few; D: .
CDR3: CASSFLYSGDTEAFF; DNA: TGTGCCAGCAGCTTTCTCTATTCTGGCGACACTGAAGCTTTCTTT; V: TRBV7-8; J: TRBJ1-1; size: few; D: .
CDR3: CASTYLQGTTGELFF; DNA: TGTGCCAGCACCTATTTACAGGGTACCACCGGGGAGCTGTTTTTT; V: TRBV12-3/TRBV12-4; J: TRBJ2-2; size: few; D: .
CDR3: CASSLVDHGTTSSYEQYF; DNA: TGTGCCAGCAGCTTAGTGGACCACGGGACGACTTCGTCCTACGAGCAGTACTTC; V: TRBV7-8; J: TRBJ2-7; size: few; D: .
CDR3: CSAQGGSNEAFF; DNA: TGCAGCGCCCAAGGGGGGTCGAATGAAGCTTTCTTT; V: TRBV29-1; J: TRBJ1-1; size: .; D: .
CDR3: CASSPWTSGGGNYEQYF; DNA: TGTGCCAGCAGCCCCTGGACTAGCGGGGGGGGTAACTACGAGCAGTACTTC; V: TRBV11-2; J: TRBJ2-7; size: .; D: TRBD2
CDR3: CASSFSVTQGTGELFF; DNA: TGTGCCAGCAGTTTTTCCGTCACCCAGGGCACCGGGGAGCTGTTTTTT; V: TRBV27; J: TRBJ2-2; size: .; D: .
CDR3: CASSYARDLNYNEQFF; DNA: TGTGCCAGCAGCTACGCCCGGGACTTGAACTACAATGAGCAGTTCTTC; V: TRBV5-6; J: TRBJ2-1; size: many; D: .
CDR3: CASRDSGTDTQYF; DNA: TGCGCCAGCAGAGACAGTGGCACAGATACGCAGTATTTT; V: TRBV5-1; J: TRBJ2-3; size: few; D: .
CDR3: CSVEGIRNTEAFF; DNA: TGCAGCGTTGAAGGCATCAGGAACACTGAAGCTTTCTTT; V: TRBV29-1; J: TRBJ1-1; size: many; D: .
CDR3: CASSLVRANTEAFF; DNA: TGTGCCAGCAGCTTAGTGAGGGCGAACACTGAAGCTTTCTTT; V: TRBV7-6; J: TRBJ1-1; size: few; D: .
CDR3: CASSLGQQGYGYTF; DNA: TGTGCCAGCAGCCTCGGACAGCAGGGATATGGCTACACCTTC; V: TRBV7-9; J: TRBJ1-2; size: few; D: .
CDR3: CASSLVPVSYEQYF; DNA: TGCGCCAGCAGCTTGGTACCGGTCTCCTACGAGCAGTACTTC; V: TRBV5-1; J: TRBJ2-7; size: many; D: .
CDR3: CASSLSWGHKGNEKLFF; DNA: TGTGCCAGCAGTTTATCCTGGGGACACAAGGGTAATGAAAAACTGTTTTTT; V: TRBV28; J: TRBJ1-4; size: .; D: .
CDR3: CASSSGQGVYEQYF; DNA: TGTGCCAGCAGTTCGGGACAGGGGGTCTACGAGCAGTACTTC; V: TRBV28; J: TRBJ2-7; size: few; D: TRBD1
CDR3: CASVYLLGLGTGELFF; DNA: TGTGCCAGCGTTTACTTACTGGGGCTCGGCACCGGGGAGCTGTTTTTT; V: TRBV12-3/TRBV12-4; J: TRBJ2-2; size: .; D: .
CDR3: CASSYIVREQFF; DNA: TGTGCCAGCAGCTACATAGTCCGTGAGCAGTTCTTC; V: TRBV7-9; J: TRBJ2-1; size: .; D: .
CDR3: CASSLDLTSGAYEQYF; DNA: TGTGCCAGCAGCTTAGATCTCACTAGCGGGGCGTACGAGCAGTACTTC; V: TRBV11-2; J: TRBJ2-7; size: few; D: TRBD2
CDR3: CASSQAGRSYNEQFF; DNA: TGTGCCAGCAGCCAAGCCGGGAGATCCTACAATGAGCAGTTCTTC; V: TRBV14; J: TRBJ2-1; size: .; D: .
CDR3: CSARVGLRDTQYF; DNA: TGCAGTGCTAGGGTAGGACTCAGAGATACGCAGTATTTT; V: TRBV20-1; J: TRBJ2-3; size: .; D: .
CDR3: CASSLVTGTGMNTEAFF; DNA: TGCGCCAGCAGCTTAGTCACCGGGACAGGGATGAACACTGAAGCTTTCTTT; V: TRBV5-1; J: TRBJ1-1; size: .; D: TRBD1
CDR3: CASSGGGGYTQYF; DNA: TGTGCCAGCAGCGGCGGGGGGGGTTATACGCAGTATTTT; V: TRBV27; J: TRBJ2-3; size: .; D: TRBD2
CDR3: CASRSGGTETQYF; DNA: TGTGCCAGCAGATCGGGCGGGACTGAGACCCAGTACTTC; V: TRBV6-1; J: TRBJ2-5; size: .; D: .
CDR3: CASSLARGDSYGYTF; DNA: TGTGCCAGCAGCTTAGCGCGAGGGGACTCCTATGGCTACACCTTC; V: TRBV7-9; J: TRBJ1-2; size: few; D: .
CDR3: CASSPFGTKRTGELFF; DNA: TGTGCCAGCAGCCCCTTCGGGACGAAACGTACAGGGGAGCTGTTTTTT; V: TRBV7-2; J: TRBJ2-2; size: once; D: .
CDR3: CASSFTGRYTGELFF; DNA: TGTGCCAGCAGCTTTACCGGGAGATATACCGGGGAGCTGTTTTTT; V: TRBV5-6; J: TRBJ2-2; size: few; D: .
CDR3: CASSLEGRQEKLFF; DNA: TGCGCCAGCAGCTTGGAAGGGAGACAAGAAAAACTGTTTTTT; V: TRBV5-1; J: TRBJ1-4; size: .; D: .
CDR3: CASSYTGGQMNTEAFF; DNA: TGTGCCAGCAGTTATACCGGAGGACAGATGAACACTGAAGCTTTCTTT; V: TRBV5-6; J: TRBJ1-1; size: few; D: .
CDR3: CASSPRADVMNTEAFF; DNA: TGTGCCAGCTCACCAAGGGCAGACGTAATGAACACTGAAGCTTTCTTT; V: TRBV18; J: TRBJ1-1; size: few; D: .
CDR3: CASSLRQGETDTQYF; DNA: TGCGCCAGCAGCTTGAGGCAGGGGGAGACAGATACGCAGTATTTT; V: TRBV5-1; J: TRBJ2-3; size: .; D: TRBD1
CDR3: CASGNYEQYF; DNA: TGTGCCAGCGGAAACTACGAGCAGTACTTC; V: TRBV28; J: TRBJ2-7; size: many; D: .
CDR3: CATSRDTDEETQYF; DNA: TGTGCCACCAGCAGAGATACCGACGAAGAGACCCAGTACTTC; V: TRBV15; J: TRBJ2-5; size: many; D: .
CDR3: CSARDVGDRNTEAFF; DNA: TGCAGTGCTAGAGATGTAGGGGACAGGAACACTGAAGCTTTCTTT; V: TRBV20-1; J: TRBJ1-1; size: .; D: TRBD1
CDR3: CASSPGNPPYEQYF; DNA: TGTGCCAGCAGTCCGGGGAATCCCCCCTACGAGCAGTACTTC; V: TRBV2; J: TRBJ2-7; size: many; D: .
CDR3: CATSDLNNEQFF; DNA: TGTGCCACCAGTGATTTGAACAATGAGCAGTTCTTC; V: TRBV24-1; J: TRBJ2-1; size: few; D: .
CDR3: CASSKDRFSGNTIYF; DNA: TGTGCCAGCAGCAAGGACAGATTCTCTGGAAACACCATATATTTT; V: TRBV7-8; J: TRBJ1-3; size: few; D: .
CDR3: CASSQRVLLGYTF; DNA: TGTGCCAGCAGTCAAAGGGTTCTACTTGGCTACACCTTC; V: TRBV6-1; J: TRBJ1-2; size: .; D: .
CDR3: CASRNRLLSYEQYF; DNA: TGTGCCAGCAGGAACAGGTTACTCTCCTACGAGCAGTACTTC; V: TRBV28; J: TRBJ2-7; size: few; D: .
CDR3: CASSLRSTGGTEAFF; DNA: TGCGCCAGCAGCTTGCGGAGCACAGGGGGCACTGAAGCTTTCTTT; V: TRBV5-1; J: TRBJ1-1; size: few; D: TRBD1
CDR3: CASSQAVAGGPHTGELFF; DNA: TGTGCCAGCAGCCAAGCGGTAGCGGGGGGGCCGCACACCGGGGAGCTGTTTTTT; V: TRBV3-1; J: TRBJ2-2; size: few; D: TRBD2
CDR3: CASSPLWLSRITDTQYF; DNA: TGCGCCAGCAGCCCACTTTGGCTTTCCCGGATCACAGATACGCAGTATTTT; V: TRBV5-1; J: TRBJ2-3; size: few; D: .
CDR3: CASSSDIANYGYTF; DNA: TGTGCCAGCAGTTCAGACATAGCTAACTATGGCTACACCTTC; V: TRBV12-3/TRBV12-4; J: TRBJ1-2; size: .; D: .
CDR3: CASSPGLAGGPVYNEQFF; DNA: TGCGCCAGCAGCCCCGGACTAGCGGGAGGGCCAGTATACAATGAGCAGTTCTTC; V: TRBV5-1; J: TRBJ2-1; size: few; D: TRBD2
CDR3: CASSRQGGASYEQYF; DNA: TGTGCCAGCAGTCGCCAGGGGGGGGCTTCCTACGAGCAGTACTTC; V: TRBV13; J: TRBJ2-7; size: .; D: .
CDR3: CASRRDSTDTQYF; DNA: TGTGCCAGCAGGAGGGACAGCACAGATACGCAGTATTTT; V: TRBV2; J: TRBJ2-3; size: few; D: .
CDR3: CASSEHLDGGVYNEQFF; DNA: TGTGCCAGCAGTGAACACCTGGATGGGGGGGTCTACAATGAGCAGTTCTTC; V: TRBV25-1; J: TRBJ2-1; size: few; D: TRBD2
CDR3: CASSSAGGPYEQYF; DNA: TGTGCCAGCAGCTCTGCTGGGGGCCCCTACGAGCAGTACTTC; V: TRBV5-4; J: TRBJ2-7; size: many; D: .
CDR3: CASSQGGQGVNGRAREQFF; DNA: TGCGCCAGCAGCCAAGGGGGACAGGGGGTGAACGGGAGGGCCAGAGAGCAGTTCTTC; V: TRBV4-3; J: TRBJ2-1; size: .; D: TRBD1
CDR3: CASRIHSQETQYF; DNA: TGTGCCAGCAGAATCCACAGTCAAGAGACCCAGTACTTC; V: TRBV12-3/TRBV12-4; J: TRBJ2-5; size: .; D: .